These T cell receptor beta chains were read from a single sample in a study of shared clonotypes between healthy human individuals. Repertoires were generated with immunoSEQ multiplex PCR, while TCRdb's copy carries only in-frame clones and drops some. The table shows about 990,000 clones, with around 78% occurring only once. Sequencing input: memory CD4+ T cells from PBMCs. Source of these receptors: a man aged 18 to 30 in good health. Some clones in this sample may be carry-over from other donors' samples. Each CDR3 is given with its conserved first and last residue. The D gene is left open where the match is weak. Clone size is given for some rows only: seen once, a few or many times, or a class if the clone is expanded.

>TRBJ1-5|TRBV7-2|16|-|-
TGTGCCAGCAGCTTAGTGGGCGGAGACTTATATCAGCCCCAGCATTTT
CASSLVGGDLYQPQHF
>TRBJ2-2|TRBV6-1|13|-|-
TGTGCCAGCAGTGAGAGAGACACCGGGGAGCTGTTTTTT
CASSERDTGELFF
>TRBJ2-7|TRBV18|12|-|-
TGTGCCAGCTCGCCCGGCTCCTACGAGCAGTACTTC
CASSPGSYEQYF
>TRBJ2-7|TRBV11-1|18|TRBD2|-
TGTGCCAGCAGCTTAGCCGGGACTAGCGGGTCGAGCTCCTACGAGCAGTACTTC
CASSLAGTSGSSSYEQYF
>TRBJ1-1|TRBV7-2|15|-|many
TGTGCCAGCAGCTTGACCGGGGTGGAGGGGACTGAAGCTTTCTTT
CASSLTGVEGTEAFF
>TRBJ1-2|TRBV7-2|14|-|-
TGTGCCAGCAGCTTATTACGGAGCAACTATGGCTACACCTTC
CASSLLRSNYGYTF
>TRBJ2-1|TRBV11-2|17|TRBD2|-
TGTGCCAGCAGCTTAAAAGAGGCAGCGGGAGATGCAGGTGAGCAGTTCTTC
CASSLKEAAGDAGEQFF
>TRBJ1-5|TRBV19|18|TRBD1|-
TGTGCCAGGCAATTCAGGGGGACAGGGCGGGTTGATAATCAGCCCCAGCATTTT
CARQFRGTGRVDNQPQHF
>TRBJ2-5|TRBV7-3|15|-|-
TGTGCCAGCAGCTTACGTGGCAGGGATGGGGAGACCCAGTACTTC
CASSLRGRDGETQYF
>TRBJ1-1|TRBV5-1|14|-|few
TGCGCCAGCAGCTCGGGGACGGGGAACACTGAAGCTTTCTTT
CASSSGTGNTEAFF
>TRBJ1-2|TRBV9|14|-|-
TGTGCCTGCAGCGCCTCGGGACATAACTATGGCTACACCTTC
CACSASGHNYGYTF
>TRBJ2-1|TRBV11-2|15|TRBD1|-
TGTGCCAGCAGCTATACCGGGACAGACGGGAATGAGCAGTTCTTC
CASSYTGTDGNEQFF
>TRBJ2-1|TRBV27|15|-|few
TGTGCCAGCAGTTTATTAAGCAGGTCCCTCAATGAGCAGTTCTTC
CASSLLSRSLNEQFF
>TRBJ2-7|TRBV25-1|15|TRBD1|-
TGTGCCAGCAGTGAAGGGACAGGGGTTTCCTACGAGCAGTACTTC
CASSEGTGVSYEQYF
>TRBJ1-2|TRBV6-1|14|-|-
TGTGCCAGCAGTGAACGGGTAGTCGGCTATGGCTACACCTTC
CASSERVVGYGYTF
>TRBJ1-1|TRBV7-6|14|-|-
TGTGCCAGCAGCTTAATCAGTGGGTACACTGAAGCTTTCTTT
CASSLISGYTEAFF
>TRBJ1-1|TRBV5-1|14|TRBD1|-
TGCGCCAGCAACAGGGGGAGTGGAGCGACTGAAGCTTTCTTT
CASNRGSGATEAFF
>TRBJ1-5|TRBV30|13|TRBD1|-
TGTGCCTGGAGTTATGACAGGGAACAGCCCCAGCATTTT
CAWSYDREQPQHF
>TRBJ1-2|TRBV5-8|12|-|-
TGTGCCAGCAGCTTTCAGAAGGATGGCTACACCTTC
CASSFQKDGYTF
>TRBJ2-7|TRBV28|11|-|-
TGTGCCAGCTCCCCGTATAACGAGCAGTACTTC
CASSPYNEQYF
>TRBJ1-3|TRBV6-1|13|-|-
TGTGCCACAGAAGGGGTCTCTGGAAACACCATATATTTT
CATEGVSGNTIYF
>TRBJ2-2|TRBV27|15|-|-
TGTGCCAGCAGCTCCCCGCTAAGGAACACCGGGGAGCTGTTTTTT
CASSSPLRNTGELFF
>TRBJ2-2|TRBV18|16|-|-
TGTGCCAGCTCACCACCGGGGGGGCGAGACACCGGGGAGCTGTTTTTT
CASSPPGGRDTGELFF
>TRBJ2-3|TRBV7-3|15|-|-
TGTGCCAGCAGCTTAGAGGCGGGACCCACAGATACGCAGTATTTT
CASSLEAGPTDTQYF
>TRBJ1-2|TRBV27|15|TRBD1|many
TGTGCCAGCTCGGGACAGGGGAGGGGTAACTATGGCTACACCTTC
CASSGQGRGNYGYTF
>TRBJ2-7|TRBV9|13|TRBD1|-
TGTGCCAGCAGCGTACAGGGGGTGGACGAGCAGTACTTC
CASSVQGVDEQYF
>TRBJ2-1|TRBV14|20|TRBD2|-
TGTGCCAGCAGCCAAGGCCTTGGTAGCGGGAGAGGCATTGGGATGCGGGAGCAGTTCTTC
CASSQGLGSGRGIGMREQFF
>TRBJ2-7|TRBV28|12|-|-
TGTGCCAGCACCCGTGGGAATTACGAGCAGTACTTC
CASTRGNYEQYF
>TRBJ2-5|TRBV6-1|13|-|-
TGTGCCAGCAGTGGGGGGGGGCAGGAGACCCAGTACTTC
CASSGGGQETQYF
>TRBJ2-5|TRBV7-9|12|-|once
TGTGCCAGCAGCTTCAATGGAGAGACCCAGTACTTC
CASSFNGETQYF
>TRBJ2-7|TRBV7-2|15|TRBD2|once
TGTGCCAGCAGCTTACAAGCTAGCGGGGCCTACGAGCAGTACTTC
CASSLQASGAYEQYF
>TRBJ2-3|TRBV5-4|17|TRBD2|-
TGTGCCAGCAGCCCGGCCCTAGCGGGAGGGGGAGGAGATACGCAGTATTTT
CASSPALAGGGGDTQYF
>TRBJ2-1|TRBV6-6|15|-|-
TGTGCCAGCAGTTACTCCGGGAGCTCCTACAATGAGCAGTTCTTC
CASSYSGSSYNEQFF
>TRBJ2-7|TRBV13|15|TRBD2|-
TGTGCCAGCAGCTTGGCCCGGACTAGCTCCTACGAGCAGTACTTC
CASSLARTSSYEQYF
>TRBJ1-1|TRBV4-3|15|TRBD1|many
TGCGCCAGCAGCCAAGATGGGACAGGTTTGACTGAAGCTTTCTTT
CASSQDGTGLTEAFF
>TRBJ2-1|TRBV6-1|19|TRBD2|-
TGTGCCAGCAGTGAAACGAGACTAGCGGGACGCCACTCCTACAATGAGCAGTTCTTC
CASSETRLAGRHSYNEQFF
>TRBJ2-7|TRBV9|10|-|-
TGTGCCAGCACCGACTACGAGCAGTACTTC
CASTDYEQYF
>TRBJ2-3|TRBV29-1|16|-|few
TGCAGCGTTGATAGAACAGGGCGGGAAGGCACAGATACGCAGTATTTT
CSVDRTGREGTDTQYF
>TRBJ1-1|TRBV18|16|-|-
TGTGCCAGCTCACCACCGGGGTTGGGGGCGCAGGGTGAAGCTTTCTTT
CASSPPGLGAQGEAFF
>TRBJ2-7|TRBV5-4|15|TRBD2|-
TGTGCCAGCAGCCCACTAGCGGGACCAACCTTAGAGCAGTACTTC
CASSPLAGPTLEQYF
>TRBJ2-7|TRBV5-1|13|-|many
TGCGCCAGCAGCCGGGACAACTCCTACGAGCAGTACTTC
CASSRDNSYEQYF
>TRBJ2-3|TRBV5-4|15|TRBD1|-
TGTGCCAGCAGCCTACGGACAGGGCGCACAGATACGCAGTATTTT
CASSLRTGRTDTQYF
>TRBJ1-1|TRBV18|13|-|few
TGTGCCAGCTCACCACGGGGAAGAGCAGAAGCTTTCTTT
CASSPRGRAEAFF
>TRBJ2-2|TRBV2|14|TRBD1|-
TGTGCCAGCAGTAAACAGGGGGAGACCGGGGAGCTGTTTTTT
CASSKQGETGELFF
>TRBJ2-7|TRBV5-8|15|TRBD2|-
TGTGCCAGCAGCCCGGGACTAGCGGGGATCTCTGAGCAGTACTTC
CASSPGLAGISEQYF
>TRBJ1-2|TRBV6-5|12|-|-
TGTGCCAGCAGTGACAGGAACTATGGCTACACCTTC
CASSDRNYGYTF
>TRBJ1-2|TRBV28|16|TRBD1|many
TGTGCCAGCAGTCCCCAGACAGGGGGCGCCCGGGATGGCTACACCTTC
CASSPQTGGARDGYTF
>TRBJ1-3|TRBV28|15|TRBD1|-
TGTGCCAGCAGCCCAGGACAGGTCTCTGGAAACACCATATATTTT
CASSPGQVSGNTIYF
>TRBJ2-7|TRBV7-9|13|-|-
TGTGCCAGCAGGTCCGGGGCCAGCGACGAGCAGTACTTC
CASRSGASDEQYF
>TRBJ2-7|TRBV2|16|-|few
TGTGCCAGCAGTGGCAATCCTAGTAGGGGGTCCTACGAGCAGTACTTC
CASSGNPSRGSYEQYF
>TRBJ2-3|TRBV5-4|18|-|-
TGTGCCAGCAGCCAAGATTGGGGGGACAGTATCGGCACAGATACGCAGTATTTT
CASSQDWGDSIGTDTQYF
>TRBJ1-2|TRBV28|19|TRBD1|once
TGTGCCAGCTCAGACAGGGGGCTCACCAGGCCGGAACGAAGTCATGGCTACACCTTC
CASSDRGLTRPERSHGYTF